One T cell receptor beta chain is described in this entry. As handled by the study authors: Reference gene primers were amplified, and this amplification served to estimate nucleated cell counts. This table comes from immunoSEQ multiplex PCR, and its TCRdb copy is limited to in-frame clones, with some not included. V, J and clone size are those of that table, while D and trimming were read from the DNA. This sample has about 180,000 clones, with 87% found just once. This sample is part of a study of blood T cell repertoires in COVID-19. Study background: Donors in the United States, Italy and Spain gave samples during acute or convalescent COVID-19. PBMCs, B-cell-depleted T cells, or T cells were the source of the cDNA or gDNA that made up the material.

The CDR3 is 14 residues long. The V gene's germline CDR1 is GTSNPN and CDR2 SVGIG (reference sequence). The ends were cut back, 3 bases at V and 0 bases at J, with 11 bases in the middle. The rearrangement joins TRBV30 to TRBJ1-1; D is perhaps TRBD1 (5 bases). The sequenced sample consisted of peripheral blood. The TCR sequence derives from a man aged 40-49 years with active or convalescent COVID-19. This CDR3 reads CAWSSGGLNTEAFF. DNA of the CDR3: TGTGCCTGGAGCAGTGGGGGGTTGAACACTGAAGCTTTCTTT.